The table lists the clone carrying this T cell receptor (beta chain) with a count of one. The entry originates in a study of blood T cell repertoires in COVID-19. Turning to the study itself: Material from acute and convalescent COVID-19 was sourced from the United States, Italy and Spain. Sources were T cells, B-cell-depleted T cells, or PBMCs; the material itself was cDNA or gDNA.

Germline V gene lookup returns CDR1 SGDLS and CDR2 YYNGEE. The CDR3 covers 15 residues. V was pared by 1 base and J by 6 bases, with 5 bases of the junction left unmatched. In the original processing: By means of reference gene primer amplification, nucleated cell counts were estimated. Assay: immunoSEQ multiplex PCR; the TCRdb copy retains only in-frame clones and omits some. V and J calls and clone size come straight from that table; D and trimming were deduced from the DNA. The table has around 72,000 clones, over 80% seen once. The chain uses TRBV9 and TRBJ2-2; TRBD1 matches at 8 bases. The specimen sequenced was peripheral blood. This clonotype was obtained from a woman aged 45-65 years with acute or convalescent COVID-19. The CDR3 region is CASSVTQGASGELFF. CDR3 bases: TGTGCCAGCAGCGTAACGCAGGGGGCATCCGGGGAGCTGTTTTTT.